The TCR beta chain under discussion was sequenced for a study of regulatory T cells in long-lasting Graves disease. Arm-PCR of CDR3 regions with iRepertoire HTBI primers generated TCR beta libraries. TCRdb re-derived calls from the multiplex PCR reads in MiXCR, one entry per CDR3 protein. The table includes about 360,000 distinct CDR3 sequences, 15% to 20% detected once. This clonotype was observed many times. Germline V gene data show CDR1 as LNHNV and CDR2 as YYDKDF (reference sequence). This CDR3 spans 15 amino acids. The junction had 5 bases not matched to a gene; V was cut back by 1 base and J by 7 bases. The time point: newly diagnosed GD, antithyroid drugs for less than 3 months. TCR sequences were obtained from RNA taken from PBMCs. This sample also belongs to another study, concerning T cells in Graves' hyperthyroidism and ophthalmopathy.

The source was peripheral blood mononuclear cells (PBMCs), collected at new diagnosis, from a patient treated with antithyroid drugs. This receptor was taken from a young woman with Graves disease. The J gene is TRBJ1-3, the V gene TRBV15, with TRBD1 matching over 9 bases. CDR3 nucleotides: TGTGCCACCAGCAGAGGACAGGGGGTAGGGAACACCATATATTTT. Translation gives CATSRGQGVGNTIYF. Together with reference TRBV15 and TRBJ1-3, the CDR3 gives the full variable domain: DAMVIQNPRYQVTQFGKPVTLSCSQTLNHNVMYWYQQKSSQAPKLLFHYYDKDFNNEADTPDNFQSRRPNTSFCFLDIRSPGLGDTAMYLCATSRGQGVGNTIYFGEGSWLTVV.